This T cell receptor (beta chain) was sequenced during a study of T cells in localized non-small cell lung cancer (TCRdb year 2020). As for the study more broadly: The study analyzed T cell repertoires of over 200 early-stage NSCLC patients, comparing tumors and uninvolved tumor-adjacent lungs. The cohort was made up of roughly 250 treatment-naive NSCLC patients whose localized lung tumors had been resected. Of the NSCLC patients, about 130 were male and approximately 99 were female, and the mean age was about 69 years. General findings and caveats noted by the study authors: Multi-region tumor sequencing was not performed, so intratumor heterogeneity could not be excluded. Higher T cell density in blood was associated with longer overall survival, whereas higher clonality in adjacent lung was associated with shorter survival. Uninvolved tumor-adjacent lung showed the highest T cell clonality, higher than tumor, which suggests more focused antigenic responses in the uninvolved tumor-adjacent lung. Since the design was exploratory, TCR variables were selected using unadjusted p-values with no false-discovery rate correction. Of the top 100 tumor clones, a median of 57 were detected in paired uninvolved adjacent lung; around 30 were also among that lung's top 100.

At diagnosis, tumor, uninvolved tumor-adjacent lung and peripheral blood were collected and then preserved as a mix of FFPE and fresh-frozen material. Blood samples were analyzed as peripheral blood mononuclear cells for TCR repertoire profiling. Of note for this clone: Its binding antigen is unknown. Nothing much larger sits one base from this clone, and base qualities are not available.

The immunoSEQ Assay was used to sequence TCR beta CDR3 regions from DNA. On the study's bioinformatics: T cell density was computed as TCR beta template counts normalized to usable DNA estimated by amplifying housekeeping genes. Richness was estimated with the preseqR package, extrapolating to 400,000 templates for PBMC samples and 120,000 templates for tissue samples. Clonality was taken to be one minus Pielou's evenness. Tissue-enriched TCRs were identified through differential abundance testing performed on productive amino-acid clonotypes, with a minimum total count of 5 and an alpha of 0.1. The Jaccard Index and the Morisita Overlap Index were used to quantify repertoire overlap between compartments. GLIPH grouped TCR beta CDR3s together with public tetramer-defined viral CDR3s, and a viral motif had to include at least three viral sequences and show V-gene enrichment. The table comes from immuneACCESS by way of TCRdb, which keeps in-frame sequences with V and J called. Part of the clones is missing from these tables; in studies checked, under half for an unresolved V gene and the rest for unknown reasons. The V and J calls and clone size are taken from that table; D and trimming were inferred from the DNA. In all, the sample holds about 52,000 clones, and roughly 88% of those were seen once. The ten top clones hold more than 15% of the sample.

The germline V gene specifies MNHEY as CDR1 and SVGAGI as CDR2. At the junction V is shortened by 6 bases and J by 10 bases, with 12 bases in between. From cysteine to phenylalanine, the CDR3 is 11 amino acids long. Kept here is only the CDR3 DNA, which spans 33 bases and is read in frame from base 1. The rearranged chain carries TRBV6-5 and TRBJ1-1, and the D gene may be TRBD1, 5 bases matching. The clonotype was recovered from a male donor older than 55 with stage III squamous cell lung carcinoma. The sample in question was peripheral blood, obtained before any cancer treatment. The CDR3 protein sequence reads: CASSRGEIAFF. The DNA is as follows: TGTGCCAGCAGCCGGGGGGAAATAGCTTTCTTT.